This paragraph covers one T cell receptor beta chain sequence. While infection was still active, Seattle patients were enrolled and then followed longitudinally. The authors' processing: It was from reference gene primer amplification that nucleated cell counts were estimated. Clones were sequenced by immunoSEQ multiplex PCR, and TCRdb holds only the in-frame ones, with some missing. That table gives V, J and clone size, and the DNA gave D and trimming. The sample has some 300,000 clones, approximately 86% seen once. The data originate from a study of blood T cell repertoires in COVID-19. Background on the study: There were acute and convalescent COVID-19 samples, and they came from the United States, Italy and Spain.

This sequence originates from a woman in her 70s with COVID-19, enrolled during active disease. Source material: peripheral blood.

The CDR3 nucleotides are TGTGCCAGCAGTTATCGGGCAGGTAGCGACGAGCAGTACTTC. Translating it yields CASSYRAGSDEQYF. V and J are TRBV6-2 or TRBV6-3 and TRBJ2-7; D perhaps matches TRBD2 (5 bases). CDR3 length: 14 amino acids. Germline CDR1 MNHEY, CDR2 SVGEGT. Trimming removed 3 bases at V and 5 bases at J, with 14 bases between.